The T cell receptor beta chain under discussion was sequenced for a study of cytomegalovirus exposure and HLA in healthy donors. Points from the study as a whole: The study put 150 or so TCR beta chains on its list as cytomegalovirus-associated. As was reported, the classifier diagnosed cytomegalovirus status with high specificity and sensitivity.

The assay was immunoSEQ multiplex PCR, and TCRdb's table has in-frame clones only and misses some. Found here are about 64,000 clones, roughly 90% of them singletons; the top ten hold over 1.5%. On this clone itself: Its antigen remains unidentified.

With V trimmed by 1 base and J by 6 bases, 4 bases remained unmatched. The CDR3 runs 14 residues. The germline V gene has CDR1 SGDLS and CDR2 YYNGEE. This TCR was recovered from a young woman in good health and CMV-seronegative. Sequenced: PBMCs. This chain connects TRBV9 to TRBJ1-1; TRBD1 matches 9 bases. Here the CDR3 reads CASSVTDRGAEAFF. CDR3 coding DNA: TGTGCCAGCAGCGTAACGGACAGGGGCGCTGAAGCTTTCTTT.